The clone carrying this TCR beta chain was picked up a small number of times. Germline V gene data show CDR1 as LNHNV and CDR2 as YYDKDF (reference sequence). This CDR3 has 16 residues. With 5 bases clipped from V and 5 bases from J, the junction kept 10 bases outside the gene matches. Methods used by the authors: TCRs per sample had a median of roughly 96,000 and ranged from about 23,224 to 700,000. Via MiXCR, TCRdb re-called the 5' RACE reads, giving one row per CDR3 protein. These V and J calls originate from TCRdb's pipeline instead of the authors' own analysis. Here the sample spans some 78,000 distinct CDR3 sequences, 7% to 8% being singletons. The record originates from a study of human T cells and chemical hapten exposure. Unfractionated whole blood served as the source for total RNA extraction.

The receptor comes from a male donor in good health. The J gene is TRBJ2-1, the V gene TRBV15, with 9 bases lining up with TRBD2. CDR3 protein: CATSLSRGLADNEQFF. As DNA, the CDR3 is TGTGCCACCAGCCTATCTCGGGGACTAGCTGACAATGAGCAGTTCTTC.